These 24 T cell receptor beta chains share one sample of origin, sequenced in a study of OX40 agonist ivuxolimab in advanced cancers. Clones were read by immunoSEQ multiplex PCR, and TCRdb kept only the in-frame ones, dropping some. The repertoire holds roughly 60,000 clones, with under 95% as singletons. This sample comprised CD4+ or CD8+ T cells sorted from blood, obtained in a trial of the OX40 agonist ivuxolimab. These receptors were collected from an adult with an advanced solid tumor such as melanoma, head and neck, liver or kidney cancer.

The rearrangement links TRBV6-5 to TRBJ1-3, with a tentative D call TRBD1 (5 bases). V lost 0 bases and J lost 4, with 10 bases in between. CDR3 length: 15 residues. The germline CDR1 and CDR2 sequences are MNHEY and SVGAGI. The CDR3 DNA sequence: TGTGCCAGCAGTTACTCGGGGGGAGGCGGAAACACCATATATTTT. Translating gives CASSYSGGGGNTIYF.

This chain uses TRBV5-4 with TRBJ1-1; 8 positions agree with TRBD1. The CDR3 has 15 amino acids. V trimming: 4 bases; J trimming: 2 bases; junction bases outside the gene matches: 7. Germline assignment: CDR1 SGHNT and CDR2 YYREEE (reference sequence). The chain's CDR3 is CASSQRTGINTEAFF. For the CDR3, the DNA is TGTGCCAGCAGCCAAAGGACAGGGATAAACACTGAAGCTTTCTTT.

The rearrangement joins TRBV5-4 to TRBJ1-2; D not certain. This CDR3 spans 12 amino acids. Germline assignment: CDR1 SGHNT and CDR2 YYREEE (reference sequence). The V gene lost 7 bases and the J gene lost 6 bases, with 13 bases spanning the gap. The CDR3 sequence: CASGSSANGYTF. In nucleotides, the CDR3 is TGTGCCAGCGGCAGTAGCGCGAATGGCTACACCTTC.

This chain links TRBV18 with TRBJ1-2, with D perhaps matching TRBD1 (6 bases). Looked up from germline, CDR1 is KGHSH and CDR2 is LQKENI. The V gene lost 1 base and the J gene lost 0 bases, with 15 bases spanning the gap. This CDR3 is 17 amino acids long. The CDR3 region is CASSPQETGFSNYGYTF. CDR3 in DNA: TGTGCCAGCTCACCACAGGAGACAGGTTTCTCTAACTATGGCTACACCTTC.

The genes are TRBV7-2 and TRBJ2-7; 8 positions match TRBD2. CDR1 and CDR2 (germline): SGHTA, FQGNSA. The CDR3 spans 13 residues. V was pared by 6 bases and J by 6 bases, with 7 bases of the junction left unmatched. CDR3 bases: TGTGCCAGCAGGGGAGCGGGAGTAGTCGAGCAGTACTTC. Its translation is CASRGAGVVEQYF. Together with reference TRBV7-2 and TRBJ2-7, the CDR3 gives the full variable domain: GAGVSQSPSNKVTEKGKDVELRCDPISGHTALYWYRQSLGQGLEFLIYFQGNSAPDKSGLPSDRFSAERTGGSVSTLTIQRTQQEDSAVYLCASRGAGVVEQYFGPGTRLTVT.

The chain couples TRBV5-4 to TRBJ2-3; 7 bases line up with TRBD2. Germline CDR1 SGHNT, CDR2 YYREEE (reference sequence). This CDR3 is built from 15 residues. Trimming removed 4 bases from V and 4 bases from J; junction bases left unmatched: 9. CDR3 in DNA: TGTGCCAGCAGCCTGGGGGGGGGACGGCCAGATACGCAGTATTTT. Amino acids: CASSLGGGRPDTQYF.

This rearrangement joins TRBV30 to TRBJ2-3; D remains ambiguous. From germline, CDR1 is GTSNPN and CDR2 SVGIG (reference sequence). Between the trimmed V and J ends, which lost 1 base and 5 bases, there was a span of 19 bases. This CDR3 spans 16 amino acids. This CDR3 is CAWSATPTNELDTQYF. CDR3 DNA sequence: TGTGCCTGGAGTGCTACACCCACGAACGAACTAGATACGCAGTATTTT.

CDR3: CASSYSSFGGYEQYF. The CDR3 bases are TGTGCCAGCAGTTACTCGAGCTTTGGGGGGTACGAGCAGTACTTC. The genes are TRBV6-5 and TRBJ2-7, with D perhaps matching TRBD2 (6 bases). Germline lookup yields CDR1 MNHEY and CDR2 SVGAGI. Trimming shortened V by 0 bases and J by 4 bases, and 13 bases separated the two germline ends. The CDR3 consists of 15 residues.

The chain combines TRBV7-2 with TRBJ1-4, with 7 bases matching TRBD1. V shed 6 bases, J shed 2 bases, and the junction held 3 bases outside the gene matches. Germline V gene sequence: CDR1 SGHTA, CDR2 FQGNSA. There are 14 residues in the CDR3. The chain's CDR3 is CASRETGTNEKLFF. In DNA, the CDR3 is TGTGCCAGCAGGGAGACAGGGACTAATGAAAAACTGTTTTTT.

The V gene is TRBV21-1, the J gene TRBJ1-4; the listed D gene, TRBD1, was not tested against the DNA. TRBV21-1 is a pseudogene locus. The CDR3 sequence is 19 residues long. CDR3 DNA: TGTGCCAGCAGCGGGCGGACAGGGGAACGGTGTTTTGGGAATGAAAAACTGTTTTTT. The encoded protein is CASSGRTGERCFGNEKLFF.

The chain joins TRBV11-2 to TRBJ2-6; D unclear. The CDR3 runs to 16 residues. The germline V gene encodes CDR1 SGHAT and CDR2 FQNNGV. Trimming pared 1 base from V and 1 base from J, leaving 8 bases between. The DNA for the CDR3 is TGTGCCAGCAGCTTAGGTTTGGGGTCTGGGGCCAACGTCCTGACTTTC. Its translation: CASSLGLGSGANVLTF.

This clone occurred once. The rearrangement uses TRBV7-9 and TRBJ1-4; D gene uncertain. V lost 7 bases to trimming and J lost 2 bases, with 8 bases between them. This CDR3 region has 13 residues. Germline CDR1 reads SEHNR; CDR2 reads FQNEAQ (reference sequence). The CDR3 sequence: CASIPMTNEKLFF. The CDR3 bases are TGTGCCAGCATCCCTATGACTAATGAAAAACTGTTTTTT.

The chain has TRBV5-1 and TRBJ2-2, with TRBD2 matching 10 bases. Germline CDR1 is SGHRS and CDR2 is YFSETQ. This CDR3 contains 15 residues. With 0 bases clipped from V and 4 bases from J, the junction kept 0 bases outside the gene matches. As DNA, the CDR3 is TGCGCCAGCAGCTTGGCTAGCGGGGGCACCGGGGAGCTGTTTTTT. Protein: CASSLASGGTGELFF. Combining the CDR3 with reference TRBV5-1 and TRBJ2-2 gives the whole variable domain KAGVTQTPRYLIKTRGQQVTLSCSPISGHRSVSWYQQTPGQGLQFLFEYFSETQRNKGNFPGRFSGRQFSNSRSEMNVSTLELGDSALYLCASSLASGGTGELFFGEGSRLTVL.

The chain combines TRBV18 with TRBJ2-1, with 8 bases lining up with TRBD2. The ends lost 0 bases at V and 6 bases at J; junction bases unmatched: 7. Germline CDR1 reads KGHSH; CDR2 reads LQKENI. The CDR3 contains 16 residues. Here the CDR3 DNA reads TGTGCCAGCTCACCACCGTCGGGAGGGGTCCTCAATGAGCAGTTCTTC. Protein sequence: CASSPPSGGVLNEQFF.

This clone has just one count. V is TRBV10-3 and J is TRBJ1-1; D uncertain. The length of the CDR3 is 15 residues. The germline CDR1 and CDR2 sequences are ENHRY and SYGVKD. V gave up 0 bases and J gave up 4 bases, with 12 bases separating them. CDR3 residues: CAISESMGGPTEAFF. The CDR3 nucleotides read TGTGCCATCAGTGAGTCGATGGGAGGCCCCACTGAAGCTTTCTTT.

The chain employs TRBV5-6 and TRBJ2-2; 8 bases are a match to TRBD2. Germline-derived CDR1 and CDR2 are SGHDT and YYEEEE. The CDR3 covers 17 residues. Trimming took 1 base from V and 6 from J; bases not matched to a gene: 11. The CDR3 spells CASSLSLSSGSAGELFF. The CDR3 DNA is TGTGCCAGCAGCTTGTCCCTCTCCAGCGGGAGTGCCGGGGAGCTGTTTTTT.

The rearrangement links TRBV9 to TRBJ2-2; 13 bases agree with TRBD2. J lost 7 bases, V lost 3 bases, and 9 bases had no gene match. This CDR3 spans 17 amino acids. Germline V gives CDR1 SGDLS, CDR2 YYNGEE. CDR3 sequence (DNA): TGTGCCAGCAGCGACCCGGGACTAGCGGGAATTGGCGGGGAGCTGTTTTTT. Amino acids: CASSDPGLAGIGGELFF. The whole variable domain, remainder taken from reference TRBV9 and TRBJ2-2, is DSGVTQTPKHLITATGQRVTLRCSPRSGDLSVYWYQQSLDQGLQFLIQYYNGEERAKGNILERFSAQQFPDLHSELNLSSLELGDSALYFCASSDPGLAGIGGELFFGEGSRLTVL.

CDR3 loop: CASSRAELTYNEQFF. The CDR3 DNA is TGTGCCAGCAGTCGAGCGGAGCTAACCTACAATGAGCAGTTCTTC. The J gene is TRBJ2-1, the V gene TRBV6-5; maybe TRBD2 (5 bases). The CDR3 runs to 15 residues. V dropped 5 bases and J dropped 2 bases, with 13 bases sitting between them. Germline V gene data show CDR1 as MNHEY and CDR2 as SVGAGI.

This chain links TRBV29-1 with TRBJ2-6, with a possible D match to TRBD2 (5 bases). Germline values: CDR1 SQVTM, CDR2 ANQGSEA. V lost 7 bases and J 1 base, leaving 11 bases between the germline ends. The CDR3 is 14 amino acids. The CDR3 DNA follows: TGCAGCGCTACTCCGGGGTCTGGGGCCAACGTCCTGACTTTC. This translates into CSATPGSGANVLTF.

This chain links TRBV19 with TRBJ1-2, with no clear D. From germline, CDR1 is LNHDA and CDR2 SQIVND (reference sequence). The CDR3 extends over 12 amino acids. Trimming removed 0 bases at V and 5 bases at J, with 4 bases between. CDR3 in DNA: TGTGCCAGTAGTATAGACTCGTATGGCTACACCTTC. Translation: CASSIDSYGYTF.

The rearrangement links TRBV7-9 to TRBJ2-2; D is possibly TRBD2 (6 bases). Germline lookup yields CDR1 SEHNR and CDR2 FQNEAQ (reference sequence). There are 14 residues in the CDR3. Trimming stripped 7 bases from V and 5 bases from J, with 14 bases between. CDR3 DNA: TGTGCCAGCAAGGGTCCCGGGAGTACCGGGGAGCTGTTTTTT. Translation gives CASKGPGSTGELFF.

This sequence joins TRBV6-1 and TRBJ2-5; 8 bases align to TRBD2. The CDR3 is 14 amino acids. Looked up from germline, CDR1 is MNHNS and CDR2 is SASEGT. The V segment lost 9 bases and the J segment 1 base; nucleotides outside the gene matches: 7. CDR3 nucleotides: TGTGCCAGTGGGACTAGGGGGGGCCAAGAGACCCAGTACTTC. It specifies CASGTRGGQETQYF.

The J gene is TRBJ1-2, the V gene TRBV27, with D possibly matching TRBD1 (6 bases). The V gene lost 5 bases and the J gene lost 8 bases, with 15 bases spanning the gap. The CDR3 has 13 residues. Germline lookup yields CDR1 MNHEY and CDR2 SMNVEV (reference sequence). CDR3 DNA: TGTGCCAGCAGTCACCGGACAGCAGAGGGCTACACCTTC. It yields the protein CASSHRTAEGYTF.

This rearrangement joins TRBV11-2 to TRBJ2-5, with D tentatively TRBD1 (6 bases). Germline CDR1 SGHAT, CDR2 FQNNGV. This CDR3 is built from 14 residues. V dropped 4 bases and J dropped 2 bases, with 11 bases sitting between them. CDR3: CASSSGQKQETQYF. CDR3 nucleotides: TGTGCCAGCAGCTCCGGACAGAAACAAGAGACCCAGTACTTC.